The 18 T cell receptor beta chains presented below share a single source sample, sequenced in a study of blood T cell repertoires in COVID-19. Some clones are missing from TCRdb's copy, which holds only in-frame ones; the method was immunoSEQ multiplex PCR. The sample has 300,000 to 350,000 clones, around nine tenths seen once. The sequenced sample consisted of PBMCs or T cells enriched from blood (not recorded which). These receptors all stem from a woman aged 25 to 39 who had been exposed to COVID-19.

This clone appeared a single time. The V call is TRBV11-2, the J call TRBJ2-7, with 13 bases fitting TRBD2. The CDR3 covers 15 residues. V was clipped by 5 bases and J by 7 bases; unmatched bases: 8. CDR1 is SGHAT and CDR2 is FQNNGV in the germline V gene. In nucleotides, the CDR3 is TGTGCCAGCAGCACCGGGACTAGCGGGACGGGTGAGCAGTACTTC. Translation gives CASSTGTSGTGEQYF.

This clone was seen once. The CDR3 coding sequence is TGTGCCAGCAGCTTAGGAGGTTCCACAGGGGTGACCAAGCAGTTCTTC. This encodes CASSLGGSTGVTKQFF. J is TRBJ2-1 and V is TRBV11-3; 7 positions agree with TRBD1. Germline V gives CDR1 SGHNT, CDR2 YENEEA. The CDR3 length is 16 residues. Losses at the gene ends were 1 base for V and 11 bases for J; bases not matched to a gene: 14.

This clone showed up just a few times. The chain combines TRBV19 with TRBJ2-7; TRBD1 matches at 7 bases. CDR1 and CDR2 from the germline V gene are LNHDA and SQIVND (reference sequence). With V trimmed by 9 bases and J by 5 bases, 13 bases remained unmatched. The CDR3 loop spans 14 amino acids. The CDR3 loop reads CASGPQGILDEQYF. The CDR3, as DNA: TGTGCCAGCGGACCACAGGGGATTCTTGACGAGCAGTACTTC.

The DNA of the CDR3 is TGTGCCATCAGTGAGGCCAGGCAGTCCTACGAGCAGTACTTC. As protein: CAISEARQSYEQYF. The genes are TRBV10-3 and TRBJ2-7; D call uncertain. Trimming took off 2 bases at V and 1 base at J, with 9 bases between the two ends. CDR3 length: 14 residues. Germline values: CDR1 ENHRY, CDR2 SYGVKD.

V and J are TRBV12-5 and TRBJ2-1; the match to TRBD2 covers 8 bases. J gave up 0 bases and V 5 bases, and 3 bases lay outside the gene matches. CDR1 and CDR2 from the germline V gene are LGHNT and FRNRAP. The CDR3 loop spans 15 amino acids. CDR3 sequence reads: CASGLSGSSYNEQFF. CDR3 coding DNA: TGTGCTAGTGGTCTGAGCGGGAGCTCCTACAATGAGCAGTTCTTC. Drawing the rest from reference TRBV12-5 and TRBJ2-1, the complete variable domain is DARVTQTPRHKVTEMGQEVTMRCQPILGHNTVFWYRQTMMQGLELLAYFRNRAPLDDSGMPKDRFSAEMPDATLATLKIQPSEPRDSAVYFCASGLSGSSYNEQFFGPGTRLTVL.

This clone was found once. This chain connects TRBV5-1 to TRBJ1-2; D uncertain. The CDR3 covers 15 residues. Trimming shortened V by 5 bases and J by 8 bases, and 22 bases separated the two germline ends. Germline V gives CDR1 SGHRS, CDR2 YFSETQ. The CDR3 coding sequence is TGCGCCAGCAGTGACGATGGGGAGGGCCCGAGGGGCTACACCTTC. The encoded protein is CASSDDGEGPRGYTF.

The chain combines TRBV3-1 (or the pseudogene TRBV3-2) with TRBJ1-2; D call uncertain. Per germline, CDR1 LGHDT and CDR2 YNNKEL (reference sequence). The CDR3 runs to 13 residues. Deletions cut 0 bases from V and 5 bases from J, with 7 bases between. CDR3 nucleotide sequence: TGTGCCAGCAGCCAAGAAGGCAGGTATGGCTACACCTTC. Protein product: CASSQEGRYGYTF.

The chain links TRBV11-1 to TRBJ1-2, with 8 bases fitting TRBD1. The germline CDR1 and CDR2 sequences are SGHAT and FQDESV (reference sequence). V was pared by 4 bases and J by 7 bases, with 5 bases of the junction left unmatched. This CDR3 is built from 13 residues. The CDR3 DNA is TGTGCCAGCAGCTGGGGACAGGAGAGTGGCTACACCTTC. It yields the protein CASSWGQESGYTF.

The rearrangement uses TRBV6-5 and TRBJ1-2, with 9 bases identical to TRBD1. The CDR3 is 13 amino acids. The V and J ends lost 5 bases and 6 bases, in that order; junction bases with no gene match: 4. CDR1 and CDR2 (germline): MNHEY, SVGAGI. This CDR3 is CASSQRDRDGYTF. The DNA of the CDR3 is TGTGCCAGCAGTCAACGGGACAGGGATGGCTACACCTTC.

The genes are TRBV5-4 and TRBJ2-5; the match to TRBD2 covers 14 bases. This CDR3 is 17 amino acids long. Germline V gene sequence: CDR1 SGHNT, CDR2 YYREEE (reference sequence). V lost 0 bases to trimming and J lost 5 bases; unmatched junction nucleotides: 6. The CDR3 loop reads CASSLGGLAGEGETQYF. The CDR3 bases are TGTGCCAGCAGCTTGGGGGGACTAGCGGGAGAAGGGGAGACCCAGTACTTC.

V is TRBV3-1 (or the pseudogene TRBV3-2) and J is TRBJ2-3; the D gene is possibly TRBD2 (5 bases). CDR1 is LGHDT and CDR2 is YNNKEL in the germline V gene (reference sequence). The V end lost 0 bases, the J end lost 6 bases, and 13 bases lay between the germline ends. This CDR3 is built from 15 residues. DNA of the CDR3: TGTGCCAGCAGCCAAGAAGGGAGTGGAATGGATACGCAGTATTTT. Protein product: CASSQEGSGMDTQYF.

Here the CDR3 DNA reads TGTGCCAGCAGTTTCGCCGGGGGCCAAGAGACCCAGTACTTC. Translation gives CASSFAGGQETQYF. This chain joins TRBV7-2 and TRBJ2-5; perhaps TRBD2 as D (6 bases). The CDR3 has 14 amino acids. V lost 6 bases and J lost 1, with 12 bases in between. CDR1 SGHTA and CDR2 FQGNSA come from the germline V gene.

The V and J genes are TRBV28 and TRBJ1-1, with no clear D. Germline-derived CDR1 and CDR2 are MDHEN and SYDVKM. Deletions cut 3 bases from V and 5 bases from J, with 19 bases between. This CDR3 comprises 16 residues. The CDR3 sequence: CASSLVQQIRRTEAFF. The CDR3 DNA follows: TGTGCCAGCAGTTTGGTACAGCAAATTAGACGGACTGAAGCTTTCTTT.

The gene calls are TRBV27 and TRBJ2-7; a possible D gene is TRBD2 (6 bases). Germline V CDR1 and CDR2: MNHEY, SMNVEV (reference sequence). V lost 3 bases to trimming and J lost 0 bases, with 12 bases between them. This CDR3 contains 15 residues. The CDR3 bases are TGTGCCAGCAGTTTGGCGGGACCTTTCTCCTACGAGCAGTACTTC. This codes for CASSLAGPFSYEQYF.

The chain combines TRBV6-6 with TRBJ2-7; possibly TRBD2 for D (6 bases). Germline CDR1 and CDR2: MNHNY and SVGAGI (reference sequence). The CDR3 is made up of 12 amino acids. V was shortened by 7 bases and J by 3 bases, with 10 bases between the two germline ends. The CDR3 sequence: CASMGGVYEQYF. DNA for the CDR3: TGTGCCAGCATGGGCGGGGTCTACGAGCAGTACTTC.

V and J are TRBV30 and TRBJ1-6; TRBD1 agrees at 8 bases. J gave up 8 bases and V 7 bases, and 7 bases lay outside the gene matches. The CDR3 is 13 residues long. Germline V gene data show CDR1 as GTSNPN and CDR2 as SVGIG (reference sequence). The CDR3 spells CALTGVTDSPLHF. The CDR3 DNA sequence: TGTGCCTTGACAGGGGTGACAGATTCACCCCTCCACTTT.

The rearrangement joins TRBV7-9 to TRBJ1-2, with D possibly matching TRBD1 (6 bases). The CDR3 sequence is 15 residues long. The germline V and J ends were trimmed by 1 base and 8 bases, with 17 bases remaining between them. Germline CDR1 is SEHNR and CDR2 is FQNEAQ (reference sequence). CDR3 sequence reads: CASSLVAGADGGYTF. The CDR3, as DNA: TGTGCCAGCAGCTTAGTGGCGGGGGCGGACGGCGGCTACACCTTC.

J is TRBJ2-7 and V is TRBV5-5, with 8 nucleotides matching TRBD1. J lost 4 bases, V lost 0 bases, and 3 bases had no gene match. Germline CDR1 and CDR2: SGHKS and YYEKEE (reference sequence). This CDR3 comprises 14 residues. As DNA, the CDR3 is TGTGCCAGCAGCTTGGCAGGGGGCGCATACGAGCAGTACTTC. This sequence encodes CASSLAGGAYEQYF.